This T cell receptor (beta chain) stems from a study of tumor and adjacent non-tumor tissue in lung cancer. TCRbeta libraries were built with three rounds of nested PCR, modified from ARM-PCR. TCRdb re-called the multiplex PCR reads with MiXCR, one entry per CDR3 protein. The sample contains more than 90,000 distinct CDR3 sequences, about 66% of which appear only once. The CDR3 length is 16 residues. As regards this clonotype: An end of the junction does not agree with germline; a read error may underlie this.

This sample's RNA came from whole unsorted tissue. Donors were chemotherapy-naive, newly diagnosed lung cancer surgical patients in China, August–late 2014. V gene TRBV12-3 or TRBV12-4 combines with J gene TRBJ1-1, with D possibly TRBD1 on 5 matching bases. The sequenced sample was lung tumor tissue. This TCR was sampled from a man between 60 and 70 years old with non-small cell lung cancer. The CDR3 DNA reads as TGTGTCAGCAAACATCTTGGGGCAGGAGGCACCACTGAAGCTTCCTTT. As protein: CVSKHLGAGGTTEASF.